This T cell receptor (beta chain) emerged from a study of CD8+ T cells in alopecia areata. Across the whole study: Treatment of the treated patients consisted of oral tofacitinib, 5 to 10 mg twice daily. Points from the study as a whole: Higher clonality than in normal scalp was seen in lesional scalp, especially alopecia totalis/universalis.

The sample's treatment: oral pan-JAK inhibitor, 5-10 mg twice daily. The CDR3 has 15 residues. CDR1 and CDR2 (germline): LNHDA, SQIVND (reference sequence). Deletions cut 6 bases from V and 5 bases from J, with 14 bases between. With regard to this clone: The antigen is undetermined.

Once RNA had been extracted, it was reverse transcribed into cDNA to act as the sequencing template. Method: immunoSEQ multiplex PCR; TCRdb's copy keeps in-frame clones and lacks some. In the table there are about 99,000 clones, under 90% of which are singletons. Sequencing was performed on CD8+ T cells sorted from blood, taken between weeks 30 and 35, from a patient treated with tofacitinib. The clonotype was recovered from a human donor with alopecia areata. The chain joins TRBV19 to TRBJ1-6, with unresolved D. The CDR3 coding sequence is TGTGCCAGTAGCCAAAGGGTGGAGGATAATTCACCCCTCCACTTT. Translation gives CASSQRVEDNSPLHF.